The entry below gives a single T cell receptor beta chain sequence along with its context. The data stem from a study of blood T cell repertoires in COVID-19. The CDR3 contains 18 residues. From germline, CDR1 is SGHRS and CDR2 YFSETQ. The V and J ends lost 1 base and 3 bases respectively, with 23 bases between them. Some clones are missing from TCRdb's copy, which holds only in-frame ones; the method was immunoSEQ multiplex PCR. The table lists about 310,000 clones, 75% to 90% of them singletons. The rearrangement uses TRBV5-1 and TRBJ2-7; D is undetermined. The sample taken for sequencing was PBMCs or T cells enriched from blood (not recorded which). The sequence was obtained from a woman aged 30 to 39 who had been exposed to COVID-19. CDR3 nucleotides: TGCGCCAGCAGCTTGTCGGTGGAGTTAGCACCCTCATACTACGAGCAGTACTTC. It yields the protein CASSLSVELAPSYYEQYF.